This T cell receptor (beta chain) was identified during a study of Graves' ophthalmopathy and Graves' hyperthyroidism. The germline V gene encodes CDR1 SGHTA and CDR2 FQGNSA. This CDR3 region has 21 residues. Pregnant or lactating patients and those with other autoimmune diseases or uncontrolled infections were excluded. A diagnosis was made from clinical symptoms together with serum thyroxine, TRAb, thyroid ultrasound and orbital computed tomography. With respect to this clonotype: Its cognate antigen is unknown. Compared with germline, one end of the junction differs, possibly owing to a read error.

As the template, RNA transcripts were used to amplify TCR beta CDR3 regions. RT-PCR was first run with HTBI primers, then multiplex PCR in a second round. MiXCR, applied by TCRdb to the multiplex PCR reads, yields one record per CDR3 protein. The data contain around 1.1 million distinct CDR3 sequences, about two fifths of them singletons. Study conclusions and caveats: Ophthalmopathy progression prediction by the model yielded a sensitivity of about 70% and a specificity of about 72%. Blood samples also showed most expanded thyroid clonotypes exceeding 0.001 frequency.

The chain has TRBV7-2 and TRBJ2-6, with 14 bases fitting TRBD2. Sequencing was carried out using peripheral blood or thyroid tissue (not recorded which). The receptor was derived from an adult man with Graves' hyperthyroidism. The CDR3 nucleotides read TGCGCCAGCAGCCAAGAAATTCCCGGGACTAGCGGGAGTCCTGGGGCCAACGTCCTGACTTTC. As protein: CASSQEIPGTSGSPGANVLTF. Together with reference TRBV7-2 and TRBJ2-6, the CDR3 gives the full variable domain: GAGVSQSPSNKVTEKGKDVELRCDPISGHTALYWYRQSLGQGLEFLIYFQGNSAPDKSGLPSDRFSAERTGGSVSTLTIQRTQQEDSAVYLCASSQEIPGTSGSPGANVLTFGAGSRLTVL.